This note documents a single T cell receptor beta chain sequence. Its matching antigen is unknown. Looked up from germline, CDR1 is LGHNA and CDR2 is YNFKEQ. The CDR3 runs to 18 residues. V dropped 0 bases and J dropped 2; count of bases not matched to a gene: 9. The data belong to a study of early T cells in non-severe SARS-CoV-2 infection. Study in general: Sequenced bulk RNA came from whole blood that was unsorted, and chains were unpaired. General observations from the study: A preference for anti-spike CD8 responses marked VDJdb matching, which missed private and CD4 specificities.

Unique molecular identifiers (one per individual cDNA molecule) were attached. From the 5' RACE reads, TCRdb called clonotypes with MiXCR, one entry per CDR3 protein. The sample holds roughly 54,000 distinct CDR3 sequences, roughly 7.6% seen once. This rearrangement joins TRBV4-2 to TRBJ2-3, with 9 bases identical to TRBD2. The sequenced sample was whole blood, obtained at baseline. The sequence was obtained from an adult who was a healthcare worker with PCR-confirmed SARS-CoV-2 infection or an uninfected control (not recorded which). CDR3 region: CASSQDGRLAGITDTQYF. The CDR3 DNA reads TGTGCCAGCAGCCAAGACGGCCGCCTAGCGGGGATCACAGATACGCAGTATTTT.